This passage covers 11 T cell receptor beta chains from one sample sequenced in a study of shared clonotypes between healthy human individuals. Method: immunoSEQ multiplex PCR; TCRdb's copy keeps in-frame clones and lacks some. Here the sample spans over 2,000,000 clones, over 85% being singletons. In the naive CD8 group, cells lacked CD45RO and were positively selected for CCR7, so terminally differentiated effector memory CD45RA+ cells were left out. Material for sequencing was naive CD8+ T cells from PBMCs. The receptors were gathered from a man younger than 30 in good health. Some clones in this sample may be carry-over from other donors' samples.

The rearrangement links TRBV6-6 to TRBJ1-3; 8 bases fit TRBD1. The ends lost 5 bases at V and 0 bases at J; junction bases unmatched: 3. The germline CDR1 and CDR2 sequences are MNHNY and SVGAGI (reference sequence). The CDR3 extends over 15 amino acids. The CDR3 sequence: CASSPDRDSGNTIYF. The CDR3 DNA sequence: TGTGCCAGCAGTCCGGACAGGGACTCTGGAAACACCATATATTTT.

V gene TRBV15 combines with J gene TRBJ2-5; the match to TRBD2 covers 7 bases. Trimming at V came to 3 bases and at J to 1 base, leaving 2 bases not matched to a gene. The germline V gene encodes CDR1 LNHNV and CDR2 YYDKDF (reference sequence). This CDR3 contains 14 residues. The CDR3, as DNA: TGTGCCACCAGCAGTCGGGAGGCCCAAGAGACCCAGTACTTC. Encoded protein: CATSSREAQETQYF. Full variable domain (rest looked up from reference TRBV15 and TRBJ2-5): DAMVIQNPRYQVTQFGKPVTLSCSQTLNHNVMYWYQQKSSQAPKLLFHYYDKDFNNEADTPDNFQSRRPNTSFCFLDIRSPGLGDTAMYLCATSSREAQETQYFGPGTRLLVL.

The CDR3 sequence: CASSPRQGTGGYTF. CDR3 bases: TGCGCCAGCAGCCCCAGACAGGGAACTGGAGGCTACACCTTC. This rearrangement joins TRBV5-1 to TRBJ1-2; 7 bases agree with TRBD1. The CDR3 spans 14 residues. V lost 4 bases, J lost 8 bases, and 11 bases stayed unmatched. Germline CDR1 SGHRS, CDR2 YFSETQ. The full variable domain, completed using reference TRBV5-1 and TRBJ1-2, is KAGVTQTPRYLIKTRGQQVTLSCSPISGHRSVSWYQQTPGQGLQFLFEYFSETQRNKGNFPGRFSGRQFSNSRSEMNVSTLELGDSALYLCASSPRQGTGGYTFGSGTRLTVV.

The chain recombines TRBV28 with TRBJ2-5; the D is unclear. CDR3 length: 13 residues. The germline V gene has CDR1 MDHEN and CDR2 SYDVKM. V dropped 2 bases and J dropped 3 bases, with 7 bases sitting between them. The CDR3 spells CASSLTVKETQYF. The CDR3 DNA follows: TGTGCCAGCAGTTTAACAGTTAAAGAGACCCAGTACTTC. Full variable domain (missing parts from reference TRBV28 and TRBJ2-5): DVKVTQSSRYLVKRTGEKVFLECVQDMDHENMFWYRQDPGLGLRLIYFSYDVKMKEKGDIPEGYSVSREKKERFSLILESASTNQTSMYLCASSLTVKETQYFGPGTRLLVL.

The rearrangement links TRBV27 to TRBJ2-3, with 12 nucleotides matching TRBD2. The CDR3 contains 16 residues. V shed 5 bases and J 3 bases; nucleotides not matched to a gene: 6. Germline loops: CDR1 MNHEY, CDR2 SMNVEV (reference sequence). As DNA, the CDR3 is TGTGCCAGCAGTCTACTAGCGGGGGGATTAACAGATACGCAGTATTTT. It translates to CASSLLAGGLTDTQYF.

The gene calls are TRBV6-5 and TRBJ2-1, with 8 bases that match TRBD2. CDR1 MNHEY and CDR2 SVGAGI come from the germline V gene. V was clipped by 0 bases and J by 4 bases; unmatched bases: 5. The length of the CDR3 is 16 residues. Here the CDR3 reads CASSYSAGGTYNEQFF. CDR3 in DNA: TGTGCCAGCAGTTACTCCGCGGGAGGTACGTACAATGAGCAGTTCTTC.

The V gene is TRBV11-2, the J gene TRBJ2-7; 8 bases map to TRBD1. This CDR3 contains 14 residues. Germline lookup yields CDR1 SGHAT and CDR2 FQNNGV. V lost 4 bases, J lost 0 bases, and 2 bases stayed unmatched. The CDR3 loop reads CASSWDRFSYEQYF. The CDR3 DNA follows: TGTGCCAGCAGCTGGGACAGGTTCTCCTACGAGCAGTACTTC.

The CDR3 loop reads CAWGPGTSGSYEQYF. As DNA, the CDR3 is TGTGCCTGGGGTCCCGGGACTAGCGGCTCCTACGAGCAGTACTTC. The chain couples TRBV30 to TRBJ2-7, with 11 bases fitting TRBD2. The CDR3 length is 15 residues. CDR1 and CDR2 from the germline V gene are GTSNPN and SVGIG (reference sequence). V was pared by 5 bases and J by 0 bases, with 6 bases of the junction left unmatched.

CDR3 sequence reads: CASSYSQGSGELFF. In DNA, the CDR3 is TGTGCCAGCAGTTATTCCCAGGGATCCGGGGAGCTGTTTTTT. The V call is TRBV28, the J call TRBJ2-2; a possible D gene is TRBD1 (5 bases). With 4 bases removed from V and 6 bases from J, the gap between germline ends came to 12 bases. In germline, CDR1 is MDHEN, CDR2 SYDVKM. The CDR3 has 14 residues.

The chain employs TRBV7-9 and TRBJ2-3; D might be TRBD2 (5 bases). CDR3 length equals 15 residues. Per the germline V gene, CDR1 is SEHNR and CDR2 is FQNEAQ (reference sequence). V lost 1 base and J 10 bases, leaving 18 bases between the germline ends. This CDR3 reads CASSLGLAGLESQYF. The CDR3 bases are TGTGCCAGCAGCTTAGGTCTGGCGGGTCTTGAATCGCAGTATTTT. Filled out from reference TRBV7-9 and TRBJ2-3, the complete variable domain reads DTGVSQNPRHKITKRGQNVTFRCDPISEHNRLYWYRQTLGQGPEFLTYFQNEAQLEKSRLLSDRFSAERPKGSFSTLEIQRTEQGDSAMYLCASSLGLAGLESQYFGPGTRLTVL.

CDR3 bases: TGCAGTGCTAGCCCTCCCCGTGAGCAGTTCTTC. Its translation is CSASPPREQFF. The rearrangement links TRBV20-1 to TRBJ2-1; D gene unclear. CDR3 size: 11 residues. Germline CDR1 reads DFQATT; CDR2 reads SNEGSKA (reference sequence). The V end lost 3 bases, the J end lost 9 bases, and 9 bases lay between the germline ends.